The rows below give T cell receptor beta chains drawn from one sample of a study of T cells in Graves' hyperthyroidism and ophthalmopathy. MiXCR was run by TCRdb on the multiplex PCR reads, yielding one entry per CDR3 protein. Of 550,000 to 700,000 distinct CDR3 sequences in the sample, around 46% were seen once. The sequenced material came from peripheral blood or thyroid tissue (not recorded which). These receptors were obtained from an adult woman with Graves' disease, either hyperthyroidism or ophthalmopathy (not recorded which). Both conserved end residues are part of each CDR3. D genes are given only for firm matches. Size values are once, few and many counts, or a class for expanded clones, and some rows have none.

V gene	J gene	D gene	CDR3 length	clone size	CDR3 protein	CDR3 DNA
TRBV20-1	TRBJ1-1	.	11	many	CSASPTAEAFF	TGCAGTGCTAGCCCGACAGCCGAAGCTTTCTTT
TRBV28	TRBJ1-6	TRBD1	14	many	CASSLGQHHSPLHF	TGTGCCAGCTCCTTGGGACAGCACCATTCACCCCTCCACTTT
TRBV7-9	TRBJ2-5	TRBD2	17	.	CASSVATSGSPQETQYF	TGTGCCAGCAGCGTTGCGACTAGCGGGAGTCCTCAAGAGACCCAGTACTTC
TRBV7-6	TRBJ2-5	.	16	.	CASSLALGPPQETQYF	TGTGCCAGCAGCTTAGCGCTTGGACCACCGCAAGAGACCCAGTACTTC
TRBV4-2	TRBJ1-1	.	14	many	CASSQMGGNTEAFF	TGTGCCAGCAGCCAGATGGGGGGGAACACTGAAGCTTTCTTT
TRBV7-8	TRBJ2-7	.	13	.	CASRLVASDEQYF	TGTGCCAGCAGGCTCGTAGCGAGCGACGAGCAGTACTTC
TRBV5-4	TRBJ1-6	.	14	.	CASSFSGGVDALHF	TGTGCCAGCAGCTTTTCGGGAGGGGTAGACGCCCTCCACTTT
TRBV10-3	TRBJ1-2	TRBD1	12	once	CAISEQGDGYTF	TGTGCCATCAGTGAACAGGGGGATGGCTACACCTTC
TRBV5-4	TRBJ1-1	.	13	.	CASSEIGNTEAFF	TGTGCCAGCAGCGAGATAGGAAACACTGAAGCTTTCTTT
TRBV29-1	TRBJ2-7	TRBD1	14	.	CSVWDSAMDYEQYF	TGCAGCGTTTGGGACAGCGCAATGGACTACGAGCAGTACTTC
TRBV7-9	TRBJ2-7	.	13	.	CASSLSTGGEQYF	TGTGCCAGCAGCCTTAGTACTGGGGGAGAGCAGTACTTC
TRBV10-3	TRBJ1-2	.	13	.	CAISVGPGDGYTF	TGTGCCATCAGTGTAGGGCCGGGGGACGGCTACACCTTC
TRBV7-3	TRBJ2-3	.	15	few	CASSPEGLLGDTQYF	TGTGCCAGCAGCCCAGAAGGACTCCTAGGAGATACGCAGTATTTT
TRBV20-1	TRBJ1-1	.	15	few	CSAPKGWEEITEAFF	TGCAGTGCCCCCAAAGGGTGGGAGGAGATTACTGAAGCTTTCTTT
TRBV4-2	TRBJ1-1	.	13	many	CASSQGESTEAFF	TGTGCCAGCAGCCAAGGAGAATCTACTGAAGCTTTCTTT
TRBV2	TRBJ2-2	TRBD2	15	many	CASSDGGRITGELFF	TGTGCCAGCAGTGACGGCGGGAGGATTACCGGGGAGCTGTTTTTT
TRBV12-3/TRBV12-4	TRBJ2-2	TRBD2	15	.	CASSLVSGINGELFF	TGTGCCAGCAGTTTAGTTAGCGGGATTAACGGGGAGCTGTTTTTT
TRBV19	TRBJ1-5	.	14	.	CASSIRESNQPQHF	TGTGCCAGTAGTATCAGGGAGAGCAATCAGCCCCAGCATTTT
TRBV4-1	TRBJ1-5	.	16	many	CASSHFRGQSNQPQHF	TGCGCCAGCAGCCACTTCCGGGGCCAGAGCAATCAGCCCCAGCATTTT
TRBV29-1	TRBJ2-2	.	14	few	CSVEEHSNTGELFF	TGCAGCGTTGAAGAACATTCGAACACCGGGGAGCTGTTTTTT
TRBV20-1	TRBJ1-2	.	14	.	CSASEGRWNYGYTF	TGCAGTGCTAGTGAAGGGCGTTGGAACTATGGCTACACCTTC
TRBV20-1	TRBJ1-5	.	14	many	CSARVGGEDQPQHF	TGCAGTGCTAGAGTTGGAGGGGAGGATCAGCCCCAGCATTTT
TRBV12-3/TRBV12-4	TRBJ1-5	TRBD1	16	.	CASSLYGQGADQPQHF	TGTGCCAGCAGTTTATATGGACAGGGGGCGGACCAGCCCCAGCATTTT
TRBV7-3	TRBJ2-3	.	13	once	CASSSQGTDTQYF	TGTGCCAGCAGCTCTCAGGGCACAGATACGCAGTATTTT
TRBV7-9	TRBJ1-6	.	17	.	CASSLRASGIGNSPLHF	TGTGCCAGCAGCCTTAGGGCGTCAGGCATCGGTAATTCACCCCTCCACTTT
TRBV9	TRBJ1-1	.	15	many	CASSATAGVVTEAFF	TGTGCCAGCAGCGCAACGGCAGGGGTTGTCACTGAAGCTTTCTTT
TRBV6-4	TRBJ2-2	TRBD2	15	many	CASSEESGGTGELFF	TGTGCCAGCAGTGAAGAGTCGGGAGGAACCGGGGAGCTGTTTTTT
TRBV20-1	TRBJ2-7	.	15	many	CSAPVAGLSHYEQYF	TGCAGTGCTCCCGTAGCAGGGTTATCCCACTACGAGCAGTACTTC
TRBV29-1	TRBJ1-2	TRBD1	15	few	CSVGVGQGANYGYTF	TGCAGCGTTGGAGTCGGACAGGGGGCCAATTATGGCTACACCTTC
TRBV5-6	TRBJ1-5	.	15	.	CASSSRTVSNQPQHF	TGTGCCAGCAGCTCCCGGACAGTTAGCAATCAGCCCCAGCATTTT
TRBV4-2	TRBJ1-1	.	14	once	CASSQGGRDTEAFF	TGTGCCAGCAGCCAAGGGGGGAGGGACACTGAAGCTTTCTTT
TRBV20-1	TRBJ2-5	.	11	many	CSASAQETQYF	TGCAGTGCTAGCGCCCAAGAGACCCAGTACTTC
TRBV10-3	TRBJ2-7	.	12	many	CAISEYGGVQYF	TGTGCCATCAGTGAGTATGGCGGCGTGCAGTACTTC
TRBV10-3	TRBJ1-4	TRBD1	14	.	CAIKNGTGNEKLFF	TGTGCCATCAAAAACGGGACAGGGAATGAAAAACTGTTTTTT
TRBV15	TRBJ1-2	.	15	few	CATSRANMGAYGYTF	TGTGCCACCAGCAGAGCCAACATGGGGGCCTATGGCTACACCTTC
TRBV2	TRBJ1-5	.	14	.	CASNRATVDQPQHF	TGTGCCAGCAACAGGGCCACCGTGGATCAGCCCCAGCATTTT
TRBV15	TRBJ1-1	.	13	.	CATSRQGRTEAFF	TGTGCCACCAGCAGACAGGGGAGGACTGAAGCTTTCTTT
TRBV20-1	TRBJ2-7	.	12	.	CSAREPDREQYF	TGCAGTGCACGTGAACCCGACAGGGAGCAGTACTTC
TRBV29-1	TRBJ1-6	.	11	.	CSQGPVAPLHF	TGCAGCCAAGGACCGGTTGCACCCCTCCACTTT
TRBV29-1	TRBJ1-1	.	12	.	CSVATGNTEAFF	TGCAGCGTCGCGACAGGGAACACTGAAGCTTTCTTT
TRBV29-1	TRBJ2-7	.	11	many	CSVGREYEQYF	TGCAGCGTTGGGAGGGAGTACGAGCAGTACTTC
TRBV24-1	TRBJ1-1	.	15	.	CATSDSGTSNTEAFF	TGTGCCACCAGTGATTCCGGGACATCGAACACTGAAGCTTTCTTT
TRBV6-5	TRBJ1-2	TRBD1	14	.	CASSSPGTEYGYTF	TGTGCCAGCAGTTCTCCGGGGACAGAATATGGCTACACCTTC
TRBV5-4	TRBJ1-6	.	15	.	CASSLATAWHSRLHF	TGTGCCAGCAGCTTAGCCACAGCGTGGCACAGTCGCCTCCACTTT
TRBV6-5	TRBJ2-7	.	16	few	CASNSGTHKNSYEQYF	TGTGCCAGCAACTCCGGGACACACAAAAACTCCTACGAGCAGTACTTC
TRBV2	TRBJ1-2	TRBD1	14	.	CATTGDRGFSGYTF	TGTGCCACCACGGGAGACAGGGGGTTCTCTGGCTACACCTTC
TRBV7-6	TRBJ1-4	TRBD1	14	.	CASSRTGGHEKLFF	TGTGCCAGTAGCCGGACAGGGGGGCATGAAAAACTGTTTTTT
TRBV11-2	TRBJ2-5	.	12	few	CASTAGFETQYF	TGTGCCAGCACGGCGGGGTTTGAGACCCAGTACTTC
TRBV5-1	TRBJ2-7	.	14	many	CASSLSGGAYEQYF	TGCGCCAGCAGCTTGTCGGGCGGCGCCTACGAGCAGTACTTC
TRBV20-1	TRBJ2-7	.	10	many	CSATHYEQYF	TGCAGTGCTACCCATTACGAGCAGTACTTC
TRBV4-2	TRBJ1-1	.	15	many	CASSQVQGGDTEAFF	TGTGCCAGCAGCCAAGTTCAAGGTGGCGACACTGAAGCTTTCTTT
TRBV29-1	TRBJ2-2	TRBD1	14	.	CSVEVRQGAGELFF	TGCAGCGTTGAAGTCCGACAGGGTGCCGGGGAGCTGTTTTTT
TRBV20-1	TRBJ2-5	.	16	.	CSARPQGSLRRETQYF	TGCAGTGCTAGGCCTCAGGGTAGTCTCAGGCGGGAGACCCAGTACTTC
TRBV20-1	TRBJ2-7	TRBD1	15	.	CSATPLTGQFYEQYF	TGCAGTGCTACTCCACTCACGGGACAGTTCTACGAGCAGTACTTC
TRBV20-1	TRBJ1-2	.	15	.	CSADRDTSGDDGYTF	TGCAGTGCTGACCGGGACACTTCCGGGGACGATGGCTACACCTTC
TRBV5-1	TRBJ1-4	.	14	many	CASRSTGGYEKLFF	TGCGCCAGCAGGTCTACAGGAGGATATGAAAAACTGTTTTTT